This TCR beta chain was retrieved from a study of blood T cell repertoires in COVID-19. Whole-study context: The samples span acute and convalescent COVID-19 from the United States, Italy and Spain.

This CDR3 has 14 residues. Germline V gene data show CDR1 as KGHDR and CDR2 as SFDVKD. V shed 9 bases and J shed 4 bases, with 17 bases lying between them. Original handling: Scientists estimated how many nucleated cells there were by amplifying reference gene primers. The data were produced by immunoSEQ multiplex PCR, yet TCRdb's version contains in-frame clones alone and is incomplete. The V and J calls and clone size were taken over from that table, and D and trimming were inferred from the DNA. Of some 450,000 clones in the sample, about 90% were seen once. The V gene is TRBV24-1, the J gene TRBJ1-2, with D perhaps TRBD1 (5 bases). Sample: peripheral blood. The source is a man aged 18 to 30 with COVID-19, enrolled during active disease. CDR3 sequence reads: CATSLGGDGYGYTF. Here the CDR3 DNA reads TGTGCCACCTCCCTCGGGGGGGACGGCTATGGCTACACCTTC.